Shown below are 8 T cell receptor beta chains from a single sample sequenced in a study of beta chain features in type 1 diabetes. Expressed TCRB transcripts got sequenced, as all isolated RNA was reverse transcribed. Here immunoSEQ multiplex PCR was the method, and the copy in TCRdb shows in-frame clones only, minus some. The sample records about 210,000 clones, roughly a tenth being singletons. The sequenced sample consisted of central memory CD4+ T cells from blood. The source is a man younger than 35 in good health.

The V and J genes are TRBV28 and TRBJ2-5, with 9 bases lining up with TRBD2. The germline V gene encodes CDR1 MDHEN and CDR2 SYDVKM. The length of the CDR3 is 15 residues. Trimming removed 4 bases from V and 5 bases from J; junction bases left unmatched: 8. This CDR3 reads CASSSPSGIVETQYF. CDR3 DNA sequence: TGTGCCAGCAGTTCCCCTAGCGGGATCGTCGAGACCCAGTACTTC.

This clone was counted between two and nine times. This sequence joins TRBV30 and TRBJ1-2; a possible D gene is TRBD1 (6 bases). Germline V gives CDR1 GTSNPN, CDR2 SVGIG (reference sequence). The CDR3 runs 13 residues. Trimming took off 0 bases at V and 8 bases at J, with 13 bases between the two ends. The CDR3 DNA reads TGTGCCTGGAGTGTAACAGGGCAGAGCGGCTACACCTTC. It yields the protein CAWSVTGQSGYTF.

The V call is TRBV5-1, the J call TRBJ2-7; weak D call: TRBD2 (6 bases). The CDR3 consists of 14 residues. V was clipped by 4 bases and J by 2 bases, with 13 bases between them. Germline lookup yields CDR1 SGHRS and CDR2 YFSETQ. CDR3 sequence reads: CASSNSGLPYEQYF. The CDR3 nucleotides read TGCGCCAGCAGCAATTCGGGACTGCCCTACGAGCAGTACTTC.

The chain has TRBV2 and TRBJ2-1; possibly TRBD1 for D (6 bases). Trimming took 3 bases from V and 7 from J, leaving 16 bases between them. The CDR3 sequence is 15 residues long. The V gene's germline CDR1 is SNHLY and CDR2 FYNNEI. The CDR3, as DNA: TGTGCCAGCAGTGATTTGGGCAGGGGACGGAATGAGCAGTTCTTC. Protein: CASSDLGRGRNEQFF.

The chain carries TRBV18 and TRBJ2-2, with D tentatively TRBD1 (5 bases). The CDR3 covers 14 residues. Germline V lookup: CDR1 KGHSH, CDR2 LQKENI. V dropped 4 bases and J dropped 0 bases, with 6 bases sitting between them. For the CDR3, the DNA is TGTGCCAGCTCACTGGACACGAACACCGGGGAGCTGTTTTTT. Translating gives CASSLDTNTGELFF.

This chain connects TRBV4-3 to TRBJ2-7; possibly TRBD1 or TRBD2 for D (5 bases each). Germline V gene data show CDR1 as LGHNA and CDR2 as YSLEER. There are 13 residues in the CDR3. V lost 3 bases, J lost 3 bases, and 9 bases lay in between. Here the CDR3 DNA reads TGCGCCAGCAGCCACAGGGACGGCTACGAGCAGTACTTC. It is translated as CASSHRDGYEQYF.

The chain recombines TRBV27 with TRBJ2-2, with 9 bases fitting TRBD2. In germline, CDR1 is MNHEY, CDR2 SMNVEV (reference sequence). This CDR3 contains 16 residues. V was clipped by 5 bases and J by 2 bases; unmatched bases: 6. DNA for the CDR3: TGTGCCAGCAGTCGACTAGCGGCAGATAACACCGGGGAGCTGTTTTTT. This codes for CASSRLAADNTGELFF.

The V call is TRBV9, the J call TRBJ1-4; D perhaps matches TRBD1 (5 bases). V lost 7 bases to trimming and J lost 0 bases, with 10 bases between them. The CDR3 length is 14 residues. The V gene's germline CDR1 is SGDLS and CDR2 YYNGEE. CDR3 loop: CASGLRATNEKLFF. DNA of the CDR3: TGTGCCAGCGGGCTCAGGGCAACTAATGAAAAACTGTTTTTT.